These T cell receptor beta chains were read from a single sample in a study of post-analysis software for immune sequencing data. TCRdb reanalysed the PCR reads using MiXCR and keeps one entry per CDR3 protein. Of 750,000 to 950,000 distinct CDR3 sequences in the sample, around 50% are singletons; the top ten hold approximately 4.5%. Input material: blood. These receptors all stem from a girl between 10 and 17 years old with multiple sclerosis. CDR3s include the opening cysteine and the closing phenylalanine or tryptophan. The order of the fields is V gene, D gene, clone size, J gene, CDR3 protein, CDR3 DNA. The D gene is left open where the match is weak. The size of a clone is reported for some rows only, either as once, few or many, or as a class for expanded clones.

TRBV7-3	TRBD2	.	TRBJ2-1	CASSLTRLAGGDEQFF	TGTGCCAGCAGCTTAACGCGGCTAGCCGGGGGGGATGAGCAGTTCTTC
TRBV7-9	TRBD2	.	TRBJ2-3	CASSSLSSGGPDTQYF	TGTGCCAGCAGCTCCCTCTCAAGCGGGGGCCCAGATACGCAGTATTTT
TRBV4-1	.	once	TRBJ2-1	CASSPGVGLARNEHFF	TGCGCCAGCAGCCCAGGGGTGGGGCTAGCGCGCAATGAGCACTTCTTC
TRBV12-3/TRBV12-4	TRBD2	.	TRBJ2-4	CASSFGTRRFKNIQYF	TGTGCCAGCAGCTTCGGGACTAGAAGATTTAAAAACATTCAGTACTTC
TRBV20-1	.	.	TRBJ2-7	CSARWGFTYEQYF	TGCAGTGCTAGGTGGGGGTTCACCTACGAGCAGTACTTC
TRBV7-2	TRBD1	.	TRBJ1-2	CASSMSGTGWVYGYTF	TGTGCCAGCAGTATGTCCGGGACAGGGTGGGTCTATGGCTACACCTTC
TRBV20-1	.	once	TRBJ2-7	CSAISMRGSYEQYF	TGCAGTGCTATATCCATGAGGGGCTCCTACGAGCAGTACTTC
TRBV5-1	TRBD2	.	TRBJ2-1	CASSFGLAVDNEQFF	TGCGCCAGCAGCTTTGGACTAGCGGTCGACAATGAGCAGTTCTTC
TRBV10-3	.	.	TRBJ1-5	CAISEFKARGSGGRSQHF	TGTGCCATCAGTGAGTTTAAGGCCAGGGGAAGTGGAGGACGGTCCCAGCATTTT
TRBV20-1	.	.	TRBJ2-7	CSARDYTGFGYEQYF	TGCAGTGCTAGAGATTACACGGGGTTCGGGTACGAGCAGTACTTC
TRBV7-2	TRBD2	.	TRBJ2-7	CASSPGTSFEQYF	TGTGCCAGCAGCCCGGGGACTAGTTTCGAGCAGTACTTC
TRBV4-2	.	few	TRBJ2-7	CASSQDLAVSYEQYF	TGTGCCAGCAGCCAAGATTTAGCCGTCTCCTACGAGCAGTACTTC
TRBV4-1	TRBD1	.	TRBJ1-6	CASAAHPGTGTSPLHF	TGCGCCAGCGCTGCGCACCCCGGGACAGGGACTTCACCCCTCCACTTT
TRBV29-1	TRBD2	few	TRBJ2-5	CSVEDPGLAGEETQYF	TGCAGCGTTGAAGATCCCGGACTAGCGGGAGAAGAGACCCAGTACTTC
TRBV10-3	TRBD2	few	TRBJ2-1	CAISELAGDNEQFF	TGTGCCATCAGTGAACTAGCGGGAGACAATGAGCAGTTCTTC
TRBV4-2	.	few	TRBJ1-2	CASSQEDRANYGYTF	TGTGCCAGCAGCCAAGAGGACAGAGCTAACTATGGCTACACCTTC
TRBV12-3/TRBV12-4	.	once	TRBJ2-7	CASRLRTGNEQYF	TGTGCCAGCAGACTAAGGACGGGAAACGAGCAGTACTTC
TRBV5-1	TRBD2	.	TRBJ2-5	CASSPGLAGRPQETQYF	TGCGCCAGCAGCCCGGGACTAGCGGGGCGACCTCAAGAGACCCAGTACTTC
TRBV20-1	TRBD1	.	TRBJ2-3	CSARDPGQSTDTQYF	TGCAGTGCTAGAGATCCGGGACAGAGCACAGATACGCAGTATTTT
TRBV10-3	.	.	TRBJ1-2	CAISGGGADNYGYTF	TGTGCCATCAGCGGGGGGGGGGCTGATAACTATGGCTACACCTTC
TRBV4-1	.	.	TRBJ2-1	CASSQGLTEQFF	TGCGCCAGCAGCCAGGGCCTTACCGAGCAGTTCTTC
TRBV7-9	TRBD1	few	TRBJ1-2	CASSLALGQGAPIFGYTF	TGTGCCAGCAGCTTAGCGCTAGGACAGGGGGCGCCTATTTTTGGCTACACCTTC
TRBV27	TRBD1	few	TRBJ1-5	CASRRTGDQPQHF	TGTGCCAGCAGACGTACAGGGGATCAGCCCCAGCATTTT
TRBV27	TRBD1	.	TRBJ1-2	CASSFLLDRGLGYTF	TGTGCCAGCAGTTTCCTCCTAGACAGGGGGCTTGGCTACACCTTC
TRBV20-1	TRBD2	.	TRBJ2-5	CSARDGTSGASGTQYF	TGCAGTGCTAGAGATGGGACTAGCGGGGCAAGTGGGACCCAGTACTTC
TRBV5-1	TRBD1	many	TRBJ2-7	CASSSRQGTYEQYF	TGTGCCAGCAGCTCAAGACAGGGGACCTACGAGCAGTACTTC
TRBV4-1	.	.	TRBJ2-7	CASSQGPTGPSGAEQYF	TGCGCCAGCAGCCAAGGCCCCACAGGGCCTTCCGGGGCCGAGCAGTACTTC
TRBV21-1	.	.	TRBJ2-3	CASSRAGVPLTDTQYF	TGTGCCAGCAGCCGGGCAGGGGTTCCCCTCACAGATACGCAGTATTTT
TRBV5-6	TRBD2	.	TRBJ2-5	CASSPDLLSGSAETQYF	TGTGCCAGCAGCCCCGACCTACTTAGCGGGAGTGCGGAGACCCAGTACTTC
TRBV12-3/TRBV12-4	.	.	TRBJ2-5	CASSPQGSTQYF	TGTGCCAGCAGTCCCCAGGGGTCGACCCAGTACTTC
TRBV6-1	.	.	TRBJ1-2	CASSAGVAEGAPDRPYGCTF	.
TRBV20-1	TRBD1	few	TRBJ2-7	CSATTGTGGREQYF	TGCAGTGCAACAACCGGGACAGGGGGTCGGGAGCAGTACTTC
TRBV10-3	.	.	TRBJ2-5	CAISRGLGEETQYF	TGTGCCATCAGTCGGGGGCTGGGGGAAGAGACCCAGTACTTC
TRBV7-3	TRBD2	few	TRBJ2-3	CASSRGRGGGDTQYF	TGTGCCAGCTCGCGCGGGAGAGGAGGTGGAGATACGCAGTATTTT
TRBV7-9	.	few	TRBJ2-1	CASSAKGEQFF	TGTGCCAGCAGCGCCAAAGGGGAGCAGTTCTTC
TRBV7-2	TRBD2	.	TRBJ2-7	CASSLKRGPYEQYF	TGTGCCAGCAGCTTAAAGCGGGGGCCCTACGAGCAGTACTTC
TRBV29-1	.	few	TRBJ2-5	CSVEGNQETQYF	TGCAGCGTTGAAGGAAACCAAGAGACCCAGTACTTC
TRBV5-1	.	.	TRBJ2-7	CASSWTDPYEQYF	TGCGCCAGCAGCTGGACGGATCCCTACGAGCAGTACTTC
TRBV7-2	.	.	TRBJ2-3	CASSFGNGWGSTDTQYF	TGTGCCAGCAGCTTCGGAAACGGCTGGGGGAGCACAGATACGCAGTATTTT
TRBV29-1	.	few	TRBJ1-4	CSVVARATNEKLFF	TGCAGCGTTGTTGCCAGAGCAACTAATGAAAAACTGTTTTTT
TRBV12-3/TRBV12-4	TRBD1	.	TRBJ2-7	CASKDRDPEQYF	TGTGCCAGCAAGGACAGGGACCCCGAGCAGTACTTC
TRBV10-3	.	once	TRBJ1-2	CAIQNEEETKVPNYGYTF	TGTGCCATCCAAAACGAGGAGGAAACGAAGGTACCTAACTATGGCTACACCTTC
TRBV27	.	few	TRBJ1-2	CASSPYGAWDGYTF	TGTGCCAGCTCACCCTACGGGGCTTGGGATGGCTACACCTTC
TRBV5-5	.	few	TRBJ2-7	CASSLLDSPYEQYF	TGTGCCAGCAGCTTGTTGGACAGCCCCTACGAGCAGTACTTC
TRBV20-1	TRBD2	once	TRBJ2-2	CSARVTSGAANTGELFF	TGCAGTGCTAGAGTGACTAGCGGGGCAGCGAACACCGGGGAGCTGTTTTTT